This T cell receptor beta chain was found in a study of blood T cells in healthy people across ages. This clonotype was found once. Because the CDR3's place on the DNA is in doubt, the DNA is left out and the CDR3 is given as listed by TCRdb. The germline V gene encodes CDR1 SGDLS and CDR2 YYNGEE. The CDR3 has 13 residues if both end residues are counted. The use of a sample-barcoded 5' primer and a J-beta primer mix characterized a second PCR of roughly 6 to 11 cycles. TCRdb reprocessed the 5' RACE reads via MiXCR and lists one record per CDR3 protein. The data contain some 800,000 distinct CDR3 sequences, around 25% of them singletons. The sample was also reused in another study, on T cells of mothers and their children.

This clonotype originated in a boy aged 10-17 years in good health. The V call is TRBV9, the J call TRBJ1-1; TRBD1 is the table's D call and was not checked against the DNA. The sequenced sample consisted of blood. The CDR3 region is CASSVGGGTEASF.